This is a list of T cell receptor beta chains from one sample in a study of T-cell memory formation after mild COVID-19. TCRdb redid the calling of the 5' RACE reads with MiXCR, one entry per CDR3 protein. The sample has about 470,000 distinct CDR3 sequences, 20% to 25% seen once. The sample comprised PBMCs or a T cell subset sorted from them (not recorded which). Receptors were obtained from an adult woman who had mild COVID-19 (a few samples of this study predate the infection). Cell type and time point are not known. CDR3s include the opening cysteine and the closing phenylalanine or tryptophan. Fields, in order: clone size, J gene, V gene, CDR3 protein. Clone size is not always given. Where it is, it says once, few, many or a class for expanded clones.

clone_size: few
j_call: TRBJ2-5
v_call: TRBV2
cdr3_aa: CASWWLQETQYF

clone_size: -
j_call: TRBJ1-2
v_call: TRBV5-5
cdr3_aa: CASSLDPGSNYGYTF

clone_size: few
j_call: TRBJ2-3
v_call: TRBV5-1
cdr3_aa: CASSFEGIGTDTQYF

clone_size: -
j_call: TRBJ1-2
v_call: TRBV29-1
cdr3_aa: CSVEDRAYGYTF

clone_size: -
j_call: TRBJ1-1
v_call: TRBV29-1
cdr3_aa: CSVEAHTGRRAANTEAFF

clone_size: -
j_call: TRBJ1-1
v_call: TRBV4-3
cdr3_aa: CASSHYRVMNTEAFF

clone_size: few
j_call: TRBJ1-1
v_call: TRBV10-2
cdr3_aa: CASIPDRNTEAFF

clone_size: -
j_call: TRBJ1-1
v_call: TRBV6-1
cdr3_aa: CAIAESMNTEAFF

clone_size: few
j_call: TRBJ2-2
v_call: TRBV30
cdr3_aa: CAWIGGRVTGELFF

clone_size: many
j_call: TRBJ2-1
v_call: TRBV24-1
cdr3_aa: CATSSSGTSGFNEQFF

clone_size: few
j_call: TRBJ2-7
v_call: TRBV7-6
cdr3_aa: CASSLTSGKSSYEQYF

clone_size: -
j_call: TRBJ2-4
v_call: TRBV29-1
cdr3_aa: CSVRTPIAKNIQYF

clone_size: few
j_call: TRBJ2-1
v_call: TRBV20-1
cdr3_aa: CSARTSGRGNEQFF

clone_size: -
j_call: TRBJ2-7
v_call: TRBV20-1
cdr3_aa: CSAPRDRPYEQYF

clone_size: few
j_call: TRBJ2-6
v_call: TRBV4-1
cdr3_aa: CASSRALAGANVLTF

clone_size: -
j_call: TRBJ2-7
v_call: TRBV6-2/TRBV6-3
cdr3_aa: CASSSTGARSSGEQYF

clone_size: few
j_call: TRBJ2-1
v_call: TRBV6-2/TRBV6-3
cdr3_aa: CASSFTGTAYNEQFF

clone_size: -
j_call: TRBJ2-1
v_call: TRBV29-1
cdr3_aa: CSVDGSSYNEQFF

clone_size: few
j_call: TRBJ1-2
v_call: TRBV27
cdr3_aa: CASSTRDSGYTF

clone_size: few
j_call: TRBJ2-7
v_call: TRBV7-9
cdr3_aa: CASSPQPGQGMSSPHEQYF

clone_size: -
j_call: TRBJ2-6
v_call: TRBV12-3/TRBV12-4
cdr3_aa: CASSMRLSSGANVLTF

clone_size: -
j_call: TRBJ2-1
v_call: TRBV20-1
cdr3_aa: CSARDPGLSAEQFF

clone_size: few
j_call: TRBJ1-1
v_call: TRBV29-1
cdr3_aa: CSVEGVNTEAFF

clone_size: -
j_call: TRBJ1-1
v_call: TRBV5-5
cdr3_aa: CASSPWGSTEAFF

clone_size: few
j_call: TRBJ2-5
v_call: TRBV6-5
cdr3_aa: CASSYLRRASRETQYF

clone_size: -
j_call: TRBJ2-7
v_call: TRBV29-1
cdr3_aa: CSVEETRGAYEQYF

clone_size: few
j_call: TRBJ2-7
v_call: TRBV5-1
cdr3_aa: CASSLDHRYEQYF

clone_size: -
j_call: TRBJ2-1
v_call: TRBV4-2
cdr3_aa: CASSQDSIGLAGGRSSYNEQFF

clone_size: -
j_call: TRBJ2-5
v_call: TRBV7-2
cdr3_aa: CASSGLRTSVKETQYF

clone_size: few
j_call: TRBJ2-1
v_call: TRBV13
cdr3_aa: CASSHGAGMFF

clone_size: -
j_call: TRBJ2-2
v_call: TRBV9
cdr3_aa: CASSTSGANTGELFF

clone_size: -
j_call: TRBJ1-2
v_call: TRBV5-6
cdr3_aa: CASSLATWGGGLPYYGYTF

clone_size: few
j_call: TRBJ2-3
v_call: TRBV10-3
cdr3_aa: CAIMASETSTDTQYF

clone_size: -
j_call: TRBJ2-2
v_call: TRBV2
cdr3_aa: CASSLTEANTGELFF

clone_size: few
j_call: TRBJ1-2
v_call: TRBV4-1
cdr3_aa: CASSQGPGGGYTF

clone_size: -
j_call: TRBJ2-6
v_call: TRBV7-9
cdr3_aa: CASSFARTNVLTF

clone_size: -
j_call: TRBJ2-3
v_call: TRBV7-9
cdr3_aa: CASSFPGTSLRTDTQYF

clone_size: many
j_call: TRBJ2-7
v_call: TRBV5-1
cdr3_aa: CASSLAQGAYEQYF